Listed below are T cell receptor beta chains from one sample, sequenced in a study of OX40 agonist ivuxolimab in advanced cancers. Sequenced by immunoSEQ multiplex PCR; TCRdb stores in-frame clones only, minus some. Seen here are roughly 70,000 clones, 85% to 90% observed once, and the top ten hold around 2%. The starting material was CD4+ or CD8+ T cells sorted from blood, obtained in a trial of the OX40 agonist ivuxolimab. The receptors come from an adult with an advanced solid tumor such as melanoma, head and neck, liver or kidney cancer. The CDR3 runs from the conserved cysteine through the conserved F or W. Fields, in order: V gene, D gene, CDR3 protein. A D gene is named only where the DNA matches it firmly.

v_call: TRBV5-1
d_call: TRBD1
cdr3_aa: CASSLGTGRYQPQHF

v_call: TRBV5-1
d_call: TRBD2
cdr3_aa: CASSLGGSADTQYF

v_call: TRBV7-3
d_call: TRBD1
cdr3_aa: CASSDRDRSSTDTQYF

v_call: TRBV6-6
d_call: .
cdr3_aa: CASSYSKGSSYEQYF

v_call: TRBV30
d_call: TRBD1
cdr3_aa: CAVDRALGEKLFF

v_call: TRBV5-4
d_call: TRBD2
cdr3_aa: CASSPSGGATYEQYF

v_call: TRBV11-3
d_call: .
cdr3_aa: CASSLQVNTEAFF

v_call: TRBV18
d_call: .
cdr3_aa: CASSGDRNQPQHF

v_call: TRBV5-4
d_call: .
cdr3_aa: CASSSQWPSFYNEQFF

v_call: TRBV5-1
d_call: TRBD2
cdr3_aa: CASSYRGLAGGDNEQFF

v_call: TRBV28
d_call: .
cdr3_aa: CASKTAGLQKNEQYF

v_call: TRBV11-2
d_call: TRBD1
cdr3_aa: CASSFRGGGSYNSPLHF

v_call: TRBV7-2
d_call: .
cdr3_aa: CASSLAGGFTGNTIYF

v_call: TRBV7-2
d_call: .
cdr3_aa: CASSFFEGGIQYF

v_call: TRBV5-4
d_call: TRBD2
cdr3_aa: CASSGRTSGSVETQYF

v_call: TRBV9
d_call: .
cdr3_aa: CASSVDLDTQYF

v_call: TRBV6-1
d_call: TRBD1
cdr3_aa: CASMRGQAINYEQYF

v_call: TRBV7-8
d_call: .
cdr3_aa: CASSLDYEQYF

v_call: TRBV28
d_call: TRBD1
cdr3_aa: CASSFGQGVGYTF

v_call: TRBV19
d_call: TRBD2
cdr3_aa: CASSSGLAGGREQFF

v_call: TRBV18
d_call: .
cdr3_aa: CAGSLLGTRTSSGYTF

v_call: TRBV5-1
d_call: .
cdr3_aa: CASSLVPGTNTEAFF

v_call: TRBV30
d_call: TRBD1
cdr3_aa: CAWSVSGQSTGELFF

v_call: TRBV5-6
d_call: .
cdr3_aa: CASSLGGINTGELFF

v_call: TRBV5-1
d_call: TRBD2
cdr3_aa: CASRVTEGSGALLYEQYF

v_call: TRBV9
d_call: .
cdr3_aa: CASSTGTAGGYTF

v_call: TRBV5-4
d_call: TRBD1
cdr3_aa: CASSLVGDRGPAFF

v_call: TRBV5-5
d_call: .
cdr3_aa: CASATSPGQPQHF

v_call: TRBV7-8
d_call: .
cdr3_aa: CASSFQGSYEQYF

v_call: TRBV5-4
d_call: .
cdr3_aa: CASRSATQGATEAFF

v_call: TRBV19
d_call: TRBD2
cdr3_aa: CASSTLAGATEFF

v_call: TRBV19
d_call: TRBD2
cdr3_aa: CASSNRLAGSLYEQYF

v_call: TRBV13
d_call: .
cdr3_aa: CASSSNDFGNTEAFF

v_call: TRBV14
d_call: .
cdr3_aa: CASSHWDYEQYF

v_call: TRBV9
d_call: .
cdr3_aa: CASSASRVDTEAFF

v_call: TRBV7-2
d_call: TRBD2
cdr3_aa: CASSLMRGTGELFF

v_call: TRBV6-1
d_call: .
cdr3_aa: CASKDGRFRTDTQYF

v_call: TRBV9
d_call: .
cdr3_aa: CASSVGTQGLNTGELFF

v_call: TRBV4-1
d_call: .
cdr3_aa: CASSQAALVRDTQYF

v_call: TRBV6-5
d_call: .
cdr3_aa: CASSYSERGTDTQYF

v_call: TRBV19
d_call: .
cdr3_aa: CASSGMADTQYF

v_call: TRBV6-1
d_call: TRBD1
cdr3_aa: CASSDGVQGTATNEKLFF

v_call: TRBV28
d_call: TRBD1
cdr3_aa: CASSLFGQGVTKNIQYF

v_call: TRBV5-1
d_call: .
cdr3_aa: CASSLDGTNEQFF

v_call: TRBV9
d_call: .
cdr3_aa: CASSPRPEAEAFF

v_call: TRBV7-2
d_call: .
cdr3_aa: CASSDEKRQYTDTQYF

v_call: TRBV27
d_call: TRBD1
cdr3_aa: CASSSPRTGGTDTQYF

v_call: TRBV11-3
d_call: .
cdr3_aa: CASSPPQGPAYEQYF

v_call: TRBV4-3
d_call: .
cdr3_aa: CASSQEFFTRISYNEQFF

v_call: TRBV10-3
d_call: .
cdr3_aa: CAISESVQGRQETQYF

v_call: TRBV10-1
d_call: TRBD2
cdr3_aa: CASSSQGLAGGPDEQFF

v_call: TRBV12-1
d_call: .
cdr3_aa: CASSFEYRGYEQYF

v_call: TRBV18
d_call: TRBD1
cdr3_aa: CASSLRTGQTGELFF

v_call: TRBV30
d_call: .
cdr3_aa: CAWNGRGTGELFF

v_call: TRBV6-6
d_call: .
cdr3_aa: CASSYRVEAFF